This is a list of T cell receptor beta chains from one sample in a study of T cell responses to AZD1222 COVID-19 vaccine. Generated by immunoSEQ multiplex PCR, the TCRdb table keeps only in-frame clones and is missing some. Found here are around 50,000 clones, 80% to 90% of them singletons; the top ten hold 5.5% to 7%. Sequenced material: peripheral blood, taken 28 days after the second AZD1222 dose. These receptors all stem from an adult who received the AZD1222 COVID-19 vaccine. The CDR3 runs from the conserved cysteine through the conserved F or W. D genes are given only for firm matches. Only part of the rows carry a size: once, few, many, or a class if the clone is expanded.

TGTGCCAGCAGCCATGACAGTATGCTAACTAATGAAAAACTGTTTTTT	CASSHDSMLTNEKLFF	TRBJ1-4	TRBV7-2	NA	NA
TGTGCCAGCAGCGGGACGACAGGAGCTAACTATGGCTACACCTTC	CASSGTTGANYGYTF	TRBJ1-2	TRBV9	NA	NA
TGCGCCAGCAGCTTGGAGGGCAGGGTAGCAGATACGCAGTATTTT	CASSLEGRVADTQYF	TRBJ2-3	TRBV5-1	NA	NA
TGTGCCAGCGCCATTCGGCTCAATCAGCCCCAGCATTTT	CASAIRLNQPQHF	TRBJ1-5	TRBV19	NA	NA
TGTGCCAGCAGCTCTTACACCGGGGAGCTGTTTTTT	CASSSYTGELFF	TRBJ2-2	TRBV11-1	NA	NA
TGTGCCAGCAGCTCCCTTGCCGATTCCCAGCATTTT	CASSSLADSQHF	TRBJ1-5	TRBV7-9	NA	NA
TGTGCCAGCAGCCGCGGGGGGGCGCAAACCGGGGAGCTGTTTTTT	CASSRGGAQTGELFF	TRBJ2-2	TRBV14	TRBD2	NA
TGTGCCATCCTCCCGGGGGGGTATTATGGCTACACCTTC	CAILPGGYYGYTF	TRBJ1-2	TRBV11-1	NA	once
TGTGCCAGCAGCCTTCGTCTCAATGAGCAGTTCTTC	CASSLRLNEQFF	TRBJ2-1	TRBV28	NA	NA
TGTGCCAGCAGTTTTAAAGCTTTCACAGATACGCAGTATTTT	CASSFKAFTDTQYF	TRBJ2-3	TRBV28	NA	NA
TGTGCCAGCAGCCCTGGACTCGCTTCCTCCTACGAGCAGTACTTC	CASSPGLASSYEQYF	TRBJ2-7	TRBV11-3	NA	NA
TGCGCCAGCAGCTTGGCCGGGACAGGGAATGAAAAACTGTTTTTT	CASSLAGTGNEKLFF	TRBJ1-4	TRBV5-1	TRBD1	NA
TGTGCCAGCAGCCCTACAGGGCCCTACGAGCAGTACTTC	CASSPTGPYEQYF	TRBJ2-7	TRBV13	NA	few
TGTGCCAGCAGACCGACCGATGAAGCTTTCTTT	CASRPTDEAFF	TRBJ1-1	TRBV6-5	NA	few
TGTGCCAGCAGCTTAGGTGGGACACTCTACGAGCAGTACTTC	CASSLGGTLYEQYF	TRBJ2-7	TRBV13	NA	NA
TGTGCCAGTAGTAGGGACAGGGGCCAACGGAATGAGCAGTTCTTC	CASSRDRGQRNEQFF	TRBJ2-1	TRBV19	TRBD1	few
TGTGCCAGCAGCTTGAGGAGGACCGGGGAGCTGTTTTTT	CASSLRRTGELFF	TRBJ2-2	TRBV5-6	NA	NA
TGCGCCAGCAACAGAGCCTCCGGGGCTAGTCTCGCCGGGGAGCTGTTTTTT	CASNRASGASLAGELFF	TRBJ2-2	TRBV10-1	NA	NA
TGTGCCAGCAGCTCACCGGACAGGGTCGGAAACACCATATATTTT	CASSSPDRVGNTIYF	TRBJ1-3	TRBV13	TRBD1	few
TGTGCCAGCAGCGAAAAACCCCACCCAGAGGAGCAGTACTTC	CASSEKPHPEEQYF	TRBJ2-7	TRBV9	NA	NA
TGTGCCACCAGTGATTCACAGGGGATAGGGGAGACCCAGTACTTC	CATSDSQGIGETQYF	TRBJ2-5	TRBV24-1	TRBD1	NA
TGTGCCATCAGTGAGCCGACAGGCGGGCAACCGTCTGGGGCCAACGTCCTGACTTTC	CAISEPTGGQPSGANVLTF	TRBJ2-6	TRBV10-3	NA	NA
TGCAGCGTCCAGACAGGGGCGGGCACTGAAGCTTTCTTT	CSVQTGAGTEAFF	TRBJ1-1	TRBV29-1	TRBD1	once
TGTGCCAGCTCGAGGGACAACTACATGAACACTGAAGCTTTCTTT	CASSRDNYMNTEAFF	TRBJ1-1	TRBV18	NA	NA
TGTGCCAGCAGTGTCGGACTAGCGGGGGTTGGGGAGCTGTTTTTT	CASSVGLAGVGELFF	TRBJ2-2	TRBV28	TRBD2	NA
TGTGCCAGCAGAGGAGATCTCAATGAGCAGTTCTTC	CASRGDLNEQFF	TRBJ2-1	TRBV28	NA	NA
TGTGCCAGCAGTCCCCATTACAATGAGCAGTTCTTC	CASSPHYNEQFF	TRBJ2-1	TRBV27	NA	NA
TGTGCCAGCAGCCAAGCGGGATTACCCCACGAGCAGTACTTC	CASSQAGLPHEQYF	TRBJ2-7	TRBV9	TRBD2	NA
TGTGCCAGCAGTCTGCGATTCAATGCGGGGGCGGTAGTACTTTTT	CASSLRFNAGAVVLF	TRBJ2-2	TRBV27	NA	NA
TGTGCCAGCTCACCGTTGGAGGGTGGCTATGGCTACACCTTC	CASSPLEGGYGYTF	TRBJ1-2	TRBV18	NA	NA
TGTGCCAGCGGTACGGGGCTCGGGCTCTATGGCTACACCTTC	CASGTGLGLYGYTF	TRBJ1-2	TRBV28	NA	NA
TGTGCCAGCAGCCTTGGACCGCCCTACGAGCAGTACTTC	CASSLGPPYEQYF	TRBJ2-7	TRBV27	NA	NA
TGTGCCAGCAGCTTGACTAGCGGGAGGGCCGGCACCGGGGAGCTGTTTTTT	CASSLTSGRAGTGELFF	TRBJ2-2	TRBV7-2	TRBD2	NA
TGTGCCAGCAGCTTGTTGGCAGGAGGTCATCAGCCCCAGCATTTT	CASSLLAGGHQPQHF	TRBJ1-5	TRBV5-6	NA	NA
TGTGCCAGCAGCTTGGTGGGGGTTTCACCCCTCCACTTT	CASSLVGVSPLHF	TRBJ1-6	TRBV7-9	NA	NA
TGTGCCAGCATCCCCATGGGCAGCGGCGTCTCCTACGAGCAGTACTTC	CASIPMGSGVSYEQYF	TRBJ2-7	TRBV5-6	NA	NA
TGTGCCAGCAGTCCCGGATGGGGGCCCCAAGAGACCCAGTACTTC	CASSPGWGPQETQYF	TRBJ2-5	TRBV27	NA	NA